The entry below describes one TCR beta chain. At one of its ends the junction is not consistent with the germline gene, which may arise from a read error. The CDR3 runs to 13 residues. Germline V gives CDR1 WSHSY, CDR2 SAAADI. Profiled with immunoSEQ multiplex PCR; TCRdb holds only in-frame clones, not every one. The sample carries some 100,000 clones, 85% to 90% recorded once. The sample belongs to a study of T cell responses to AZD1222 COVID-19 vaccine. The J gene is TRBJ1-2, the V gene TRBV10-2, with 9 bases aligning to TRBD1. The TCR originated in an adult in good health. Source: peripheral blood, taken on day 0 of AZD1222 vaccination. The CDR3 region has the DNA TGCGCCAGCAGGACAGGGGGAAACTCTGGCTACACCTTC. It yields the protein CASRTGGNSGYTF.